This T cell receptor (beta chain) was retrieved from a study of cytomegalovirus exposure and HLA in healthy donors. The PCR had 60 Vbeta and 13 Jbeta primers. As originally analysed: Roughly 83 million unique TCR beta chains, roughly 11 million of them shared, were counted by a later analysis. Repertoires were generated with immunoSEQ multiplex PCR, while TCRdb's copy carries only in-frame clones and drops some. V and J calls and clone size are given by that table; D and trimming were obtained from the DNA. The table lists 160,000 or so clones, approximately 81% of them singletons. V was pared by 4 bases and J by 2 bases, with 10 bases between. The CDR3 sequence is 14 residues long. Germline V gene sequence: CDR1 MRHNA, CDR2 SNTAGT.

The sample was PBMCs. The V gene is TRBV6-4, the J gene TRBJ2-3; unclear D gene. The sequence was obtained from a woman aged 25 to 39 in good health and CMV-seropositive. In DNA, the CDR3 is TGTGCCAGCAGTGTTGCGGCGGACACAGATACGCAGTATTTT. It translates to CASSVAADTDTQYF.